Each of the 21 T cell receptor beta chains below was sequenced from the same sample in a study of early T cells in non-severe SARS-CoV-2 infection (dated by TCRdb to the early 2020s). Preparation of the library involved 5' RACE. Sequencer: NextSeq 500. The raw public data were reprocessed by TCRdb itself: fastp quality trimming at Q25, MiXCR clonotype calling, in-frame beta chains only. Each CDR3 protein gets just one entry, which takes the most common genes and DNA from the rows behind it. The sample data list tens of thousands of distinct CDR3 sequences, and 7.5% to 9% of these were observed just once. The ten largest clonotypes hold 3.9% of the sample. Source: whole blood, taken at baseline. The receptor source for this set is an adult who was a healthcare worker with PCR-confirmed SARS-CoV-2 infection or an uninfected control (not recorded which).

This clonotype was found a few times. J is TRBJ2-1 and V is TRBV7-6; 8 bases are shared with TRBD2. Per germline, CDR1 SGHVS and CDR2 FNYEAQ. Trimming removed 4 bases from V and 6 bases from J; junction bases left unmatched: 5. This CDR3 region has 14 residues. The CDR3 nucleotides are TGTGCCAGCAGCTATAGCGGGATCAGCAATGAGCAGTTCTTC. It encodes CASSYSGISNEQFF. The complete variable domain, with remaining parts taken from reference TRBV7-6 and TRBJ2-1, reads GAGVSQSPRYKVTKRGQDVALRCDPISGHVSLYWYRQALGQGPEFLTYFNYEAQQDKSGLPNDRFSAERPEGSISTLTIQRTEQRDSAMYRCASSYSGISNEQFFGPGTRLTVL.

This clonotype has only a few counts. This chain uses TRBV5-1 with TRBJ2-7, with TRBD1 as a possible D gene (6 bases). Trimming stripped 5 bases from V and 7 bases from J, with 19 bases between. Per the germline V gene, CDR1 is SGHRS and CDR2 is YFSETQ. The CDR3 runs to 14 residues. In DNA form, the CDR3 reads TGCGCCAGCAGGCTGGACAGTCGGCCGGGTGAGCAGTACTTC. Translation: CASRLDSRPGEQYF.

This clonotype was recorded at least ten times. CDR3 DNA sequence: TGTGCCAGCAGCCCTATTATAAGCTCCTACAATGAGCAGTTCTTC. Protein product: CASSPIISSYNEQFF. The V call is TRBV27, the J call TRBJ2-1; the D is unclear. V lost 6 bases to trimming and J lost 0 bases, with 12 bases between them. CDR1 is MNHEY, CDR2 SMNVEV, per germline (reference sequence). CDR3 length equals 15 residues.

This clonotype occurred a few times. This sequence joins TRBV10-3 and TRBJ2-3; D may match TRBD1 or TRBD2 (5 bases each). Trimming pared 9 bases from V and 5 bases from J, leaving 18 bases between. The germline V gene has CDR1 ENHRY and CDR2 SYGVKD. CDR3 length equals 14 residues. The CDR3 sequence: CAIADGLRGDTQYF. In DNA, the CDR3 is TGTGCCATAGCGGATGGGCTTAGGGGAGATACGCAGTATTTT.

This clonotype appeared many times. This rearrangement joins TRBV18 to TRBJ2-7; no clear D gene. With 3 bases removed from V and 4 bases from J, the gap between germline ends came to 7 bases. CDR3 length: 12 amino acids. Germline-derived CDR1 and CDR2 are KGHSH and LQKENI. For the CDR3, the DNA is TGTGCCAGCTCACCGACCAATTACGAGCAGTACTTC. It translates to CASSPTNYEQYF.

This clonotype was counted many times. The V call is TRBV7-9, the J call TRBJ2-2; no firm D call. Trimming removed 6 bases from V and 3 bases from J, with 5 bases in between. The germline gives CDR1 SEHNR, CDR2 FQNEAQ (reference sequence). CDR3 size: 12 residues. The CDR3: CASSRYTGELFF. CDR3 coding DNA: TGTGCCAGCAGTCGGTACACCGGGGAGCTGTTTTTT.

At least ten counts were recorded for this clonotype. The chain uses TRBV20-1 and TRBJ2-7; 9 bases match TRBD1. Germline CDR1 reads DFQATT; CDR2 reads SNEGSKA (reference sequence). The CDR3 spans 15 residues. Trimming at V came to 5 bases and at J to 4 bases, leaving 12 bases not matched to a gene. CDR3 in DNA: TGCAGTGCTCACAACCCCGGGACAGGGTCTTACGAGCAGTACTTC. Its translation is CSAHNPGTGSYEQYF.

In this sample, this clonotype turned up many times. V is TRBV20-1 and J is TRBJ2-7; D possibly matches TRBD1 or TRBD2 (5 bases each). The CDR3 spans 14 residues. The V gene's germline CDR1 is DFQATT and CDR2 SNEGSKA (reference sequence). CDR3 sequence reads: CAASRGSAAYEQYF. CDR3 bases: TGCGCGGCAAGTAGGGGTAGCGCTGCCTACGAGCAGTACTTC.

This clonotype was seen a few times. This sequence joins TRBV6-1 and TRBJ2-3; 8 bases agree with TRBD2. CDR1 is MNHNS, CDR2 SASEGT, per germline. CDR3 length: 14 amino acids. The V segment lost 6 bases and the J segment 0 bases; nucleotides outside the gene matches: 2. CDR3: CASRSSGSTDTQYF. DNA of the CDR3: TGTGCCAGCAGATCTAGCGGGAGCACAGATACGCAGTATTTT.

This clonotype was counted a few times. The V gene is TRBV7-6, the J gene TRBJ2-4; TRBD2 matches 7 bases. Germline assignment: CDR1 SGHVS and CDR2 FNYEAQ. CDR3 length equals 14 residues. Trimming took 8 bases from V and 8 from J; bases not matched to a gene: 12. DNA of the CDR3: TGTGCCAGCCCAAAGGGAGGGAAGAATGACATTCAGTACTTC. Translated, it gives CASPKGGKNDIQYF.

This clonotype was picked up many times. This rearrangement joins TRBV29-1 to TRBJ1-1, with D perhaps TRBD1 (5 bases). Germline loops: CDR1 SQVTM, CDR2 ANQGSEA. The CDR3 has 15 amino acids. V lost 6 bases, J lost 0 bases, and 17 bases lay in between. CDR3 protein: CSVKPGTAMNTEAFF. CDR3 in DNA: TGCAGCGTCAAACCCGGGACTGCAATGAACACTGAAGCTTTCTTT. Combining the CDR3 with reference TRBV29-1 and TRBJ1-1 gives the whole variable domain SAVISQKPSRDICQRGTSLTIQCQVDSQVTMMFWYRQQPGQSLTLIATANQGSEATYESGFVIDKFPISRPNLTFSTLTVSNMSPEDSSIYLCSVKPGTAMNTEAFFGQGTRLTVV.

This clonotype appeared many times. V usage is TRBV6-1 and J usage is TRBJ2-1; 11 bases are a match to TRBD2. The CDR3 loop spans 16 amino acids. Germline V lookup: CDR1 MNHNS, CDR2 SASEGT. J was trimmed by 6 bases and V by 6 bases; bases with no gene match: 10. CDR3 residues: CASRITSGGFLNEQFF. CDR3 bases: TGTGCCAGCAGGATCACTAGCGGGGGTTTCCTCAATGAGCAGTTCTTC.

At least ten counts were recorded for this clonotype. CDR3 in DNA: TGCGCCAGCAGCCAGGGGGATGGTAAGACCCAGTACTTC. Amino acid sequence: CASSQGDGKTQYF. The chain recombines TRBV4-1 with TRBJ2-5; D tentatively reads TRBD1 or TRBD2 (5 bases each). V was pared by 3 bases and J by 6 bases, with 11 bases between. CDR1 and CDR2 from the germline V gene are MGHRA and YSYEKL. The CDR3 consists of 13 residues.

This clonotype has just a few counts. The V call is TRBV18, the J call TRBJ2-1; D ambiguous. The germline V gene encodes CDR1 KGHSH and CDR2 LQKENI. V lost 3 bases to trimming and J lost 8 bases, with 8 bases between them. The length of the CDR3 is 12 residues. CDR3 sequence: CASSPRVDEQFF. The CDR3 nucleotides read TGTGCCAGCTCACCTCGGGTTGATGAGCAGTTCTTC.

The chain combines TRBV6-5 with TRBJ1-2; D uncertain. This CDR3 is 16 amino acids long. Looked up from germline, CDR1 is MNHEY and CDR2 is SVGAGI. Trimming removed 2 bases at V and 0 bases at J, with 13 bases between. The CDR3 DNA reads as TGTGCCAGCAGTTACAGGACTGGGGATACTAACTATGGCTACACCTTC. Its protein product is CASSYRTGDTNYGYTF.

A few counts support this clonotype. CDR3 in amino acids: CASSDAGTGRYEQYF. The CDR3 coding sequence is TGTGCCAGCAGCGACGCCGGGACTGGGCGCTACGAGCAGTACTTC. The V call is TRBV2, the J call TRBJ2-7; possibly TRBD2 for D (6 bases). Germline V gene lookup returns CDR1 SNHLY and CDR2 FYNNEI. V was shortened by 6 bases and J by 3 bases, with 18 bases between the two germline ends. This CDR3 has 15 amino acids. The variable domain in full, with the rest retrieved from reference TRBV2 and TRBJ2-7, is EPEVTQTPSHQVTQMGQEVILRCVPISNHLYFYWYRQILGQKVEFLVSFYNNEISEKSEIFDDQFSVERPDGSNFTLKIRSTKLEDSAMYFCASSDAGTGRYEQYFGPGTRLTVT.

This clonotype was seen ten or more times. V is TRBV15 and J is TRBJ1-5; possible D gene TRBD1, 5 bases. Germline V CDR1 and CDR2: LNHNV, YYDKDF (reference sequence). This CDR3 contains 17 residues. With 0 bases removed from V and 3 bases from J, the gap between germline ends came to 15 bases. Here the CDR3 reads CATSRDKSPGHNQPQHF. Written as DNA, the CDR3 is TGTGCCACCAGCAGAGATAAGAGCCCAGGGCACAATCAGCCCCAGCATTTT.

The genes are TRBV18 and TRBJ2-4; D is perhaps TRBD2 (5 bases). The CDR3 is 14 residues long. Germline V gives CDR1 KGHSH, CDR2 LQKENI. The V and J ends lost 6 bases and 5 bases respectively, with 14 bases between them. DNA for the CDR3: TGTGCCAGCTCGCGACCCGGAGGCGAAAACATTCAGTACTTC. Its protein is CASSRPGGENIQYF.

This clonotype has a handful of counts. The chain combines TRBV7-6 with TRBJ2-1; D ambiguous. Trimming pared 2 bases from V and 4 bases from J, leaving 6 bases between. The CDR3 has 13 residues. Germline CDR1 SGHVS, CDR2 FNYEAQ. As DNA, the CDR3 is TGTGCCAGCAGCTTAAGCCATTACAATGAGCAGTTCTTC. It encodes CASSLSHYNEQFF.

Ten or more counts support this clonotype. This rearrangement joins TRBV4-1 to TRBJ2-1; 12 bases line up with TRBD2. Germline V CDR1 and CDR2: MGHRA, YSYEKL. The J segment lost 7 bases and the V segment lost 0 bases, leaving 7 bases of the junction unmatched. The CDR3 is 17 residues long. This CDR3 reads CASSQDPGLAGLNEQFF. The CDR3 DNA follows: TGCGCCAGCAGCCAAGATCCAGGACTAGCGGGATTGAATGAGCAGTTCTTC.

The CDR3 sequence is CASSQENIEGEQYF. The CDR3 nucleotides are TGTGCCAGCAGCCAAGAAAATATAGAGGGCGAGCAGTACTTC. The chain joins TRBV4-2 to TRBJ2-7; TRBD2 might be the D (5 bases). Germline assignment: CDR1 LGHNA and CDR2 YNFKEQ. There are 14 residues in the CDR3. V lost 0 bases and J lost 6, with 12 bases in between.